This T cell receptor beta chain was captured in a study of blood T cell repertoires in COVID-19. The overall study: Italy, Spain and the United States were the sources of the convalescent and acute COVID-19 samples.

The protocol was immunoSEQ multiplex PCR, while the TCRdb copy is restricted to in-frame clones and leaves out a portion. Among 80,000 to 130,000 clones, approximately 90% were seen once, and the ten largest hold 0.85% to 1%. The CDR3 is 14 amino acids. Germline CDR1 and CDR2: KGHDR and SFDVKD. V was trimmed by 3 bases and J by 2 bases, leaving 7 bases between them. The sequencing sample was made of peripheral blood. The chain uses TRBV24-1 and TRBJ1-5; D remains unclear. This receptor was obtained from a man in his 60s with acute or convalescent COVID-19. The CDR3 sequence is CATSDPRGNQPQHF. Here the CDR3 DNA reads TGTGCCACCAGTGATCCACGGGGCAATCAGCCCCAGCATTTT.